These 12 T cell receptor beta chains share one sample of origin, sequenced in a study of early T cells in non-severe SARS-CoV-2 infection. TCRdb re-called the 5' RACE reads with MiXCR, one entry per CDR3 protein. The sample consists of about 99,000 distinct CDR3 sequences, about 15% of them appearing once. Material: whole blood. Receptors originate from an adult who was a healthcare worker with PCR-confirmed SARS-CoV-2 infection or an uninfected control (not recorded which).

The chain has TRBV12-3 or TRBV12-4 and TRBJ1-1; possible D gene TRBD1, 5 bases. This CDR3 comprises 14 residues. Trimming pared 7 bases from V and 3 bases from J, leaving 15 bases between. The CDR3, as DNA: TGTGCCAGCACCCCCGGCAGGGAGGACACTGAAGCTTTCTTT. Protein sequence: CASTPGREDTEAFF.

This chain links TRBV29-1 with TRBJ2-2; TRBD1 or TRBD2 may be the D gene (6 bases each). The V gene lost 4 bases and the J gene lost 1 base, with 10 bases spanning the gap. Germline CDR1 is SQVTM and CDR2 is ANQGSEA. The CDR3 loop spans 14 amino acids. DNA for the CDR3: TGCAGCGTTGTTGGGGGGCGGAACACCGGGGAGCTGTTTTTT. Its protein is CSVVGGRNTGELFF.

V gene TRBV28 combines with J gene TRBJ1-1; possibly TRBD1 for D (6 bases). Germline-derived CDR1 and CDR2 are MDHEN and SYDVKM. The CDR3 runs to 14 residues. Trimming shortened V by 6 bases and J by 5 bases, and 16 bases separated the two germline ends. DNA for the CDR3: TGTGCCAGCAGACCCGGGGGGCTCTGGACTGAAGCTTTCTTT. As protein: CASRPGGLWTEAFF.

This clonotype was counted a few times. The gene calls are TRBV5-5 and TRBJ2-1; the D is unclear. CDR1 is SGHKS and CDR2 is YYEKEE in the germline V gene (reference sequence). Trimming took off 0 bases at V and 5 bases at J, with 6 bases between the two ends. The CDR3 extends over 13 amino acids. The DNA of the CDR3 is TGTGCCAGCAGCTTGGTACCAGACAATGAGCAGTTCTTC. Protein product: CASSLVPDNEQFF.

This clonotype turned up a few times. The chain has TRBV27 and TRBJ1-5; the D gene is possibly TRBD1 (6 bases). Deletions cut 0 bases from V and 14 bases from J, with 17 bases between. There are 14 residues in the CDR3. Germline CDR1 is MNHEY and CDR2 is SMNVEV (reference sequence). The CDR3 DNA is TGTGCCAGCAGTTTATCGGGGGGCGAAGAGGTGAAGCATTTT. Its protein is CASSLSGGEEVKHF.

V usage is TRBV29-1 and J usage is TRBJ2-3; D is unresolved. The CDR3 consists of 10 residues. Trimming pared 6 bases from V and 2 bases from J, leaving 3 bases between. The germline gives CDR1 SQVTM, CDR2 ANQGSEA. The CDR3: CSVFTDTQYF. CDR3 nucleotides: TGCAGCGTATTCACAGATACGCAGTATTTT.

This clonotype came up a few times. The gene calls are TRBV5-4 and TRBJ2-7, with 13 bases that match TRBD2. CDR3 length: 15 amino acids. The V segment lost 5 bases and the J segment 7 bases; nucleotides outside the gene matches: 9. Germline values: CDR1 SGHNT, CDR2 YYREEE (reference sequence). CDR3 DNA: TGTGCCAGCAGATACGGGACTAGCGGGGCCCGTGAGCAGTACTTC. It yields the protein CASRYGTSGAREQYF.

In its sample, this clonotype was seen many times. The CDR3 protein is CASSLELGGIGTDTQYF. CDR3 DNA: TGTGCCAGCAGCTTAGAATTGGGCGGGATCGGCACAGATACGCAGTATTTT. The genes are TRBV7-7 and TRBJ2-3; the D gene is possibly TRBD2 (6 bases). The CDR3 is made up of 17 amino acids. Trimming left V 1 base short and J 1 base short, with 15 bases between. Germline V gene lookup returns CDR1 SSHAT and CDR2 FNYEAQ (reference sequence).

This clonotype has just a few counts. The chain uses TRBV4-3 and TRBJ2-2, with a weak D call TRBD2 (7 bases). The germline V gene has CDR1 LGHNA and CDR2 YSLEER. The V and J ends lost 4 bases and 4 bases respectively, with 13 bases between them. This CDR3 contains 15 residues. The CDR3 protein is CASSPGGLFTGELFF. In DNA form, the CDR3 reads TGCGCCAGCAGCCCGGGGGGCTTATTCACCGGGGAGCTGTTTTTT.

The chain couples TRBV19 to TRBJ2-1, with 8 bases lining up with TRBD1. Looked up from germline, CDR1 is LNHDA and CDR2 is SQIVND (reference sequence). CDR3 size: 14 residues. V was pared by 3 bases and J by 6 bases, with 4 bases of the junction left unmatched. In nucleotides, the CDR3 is TGTGCCAGTAGTATTACCGGGACAGGCAATGAGCAGTTCTTC. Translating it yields CASSITGTGNEQFF.

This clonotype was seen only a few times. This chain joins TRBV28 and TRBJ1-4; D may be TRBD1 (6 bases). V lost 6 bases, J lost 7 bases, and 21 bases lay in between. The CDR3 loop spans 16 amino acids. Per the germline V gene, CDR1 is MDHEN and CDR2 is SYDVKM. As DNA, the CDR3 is TGTGCCAGCAGACTAGGGCCGGGGGGCAGAGGTGAAAAACTGTTTTTT. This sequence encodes CASRLGPGGRGEKLFF. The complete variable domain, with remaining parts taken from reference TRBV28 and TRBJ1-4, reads DVKVTQSSRYLVKRTGEKVFLECVQDMDHENMFWYRQDPGLGLRLIYFSYDVKMKEKGDIPEGYSVSREKKERFSLILESASTNQTSMYLCASRLGPGGRGEKLFFGSGTQLSVL.

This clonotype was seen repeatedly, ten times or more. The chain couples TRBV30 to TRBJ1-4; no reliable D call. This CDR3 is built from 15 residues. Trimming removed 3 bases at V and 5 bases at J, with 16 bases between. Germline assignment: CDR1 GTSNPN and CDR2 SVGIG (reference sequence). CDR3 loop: CAWRAMGLENEKLFF. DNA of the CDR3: TGTGCCTGGAGGGCCATGGGCCTTGAGAATGAAAAACTGTTTTTT.